This TCR beta chain was sequenced for a study of tumor-infiltrating lymphocytes in primary liver carcinoma. Unsorted whole blood yielded the blood RNA, and germline DNA was also extracted. The V end was cut by 9 bases, the J end by 4 bases, with 8 bases between. The CDR3 loop spans 11 amino acids. Germline lookup yields CDR1 MNHEY and CDR2 SVGAGI. Making TCR beta cDNA involved roughly 0.55 ug total RNA and a constant-region primer. Slightly modified ARM-PCR served as the procedure for the TCR beta libraries. These libraries came from three rounds of nested multiplex PCR. Each of the first two PCR rounds ran about 9 cycles with TRBV1-TRBV30 forward and C-beta reverse primers. TCRdb fed the multiplex PCR reads into MiXCR, producing one record per CDR3 protein. Here the sample spans 320,000 or so distinct CDR3 sequences, about 62% being singletons.

V and J are TRBV6-5 and TRBJ2-3; D gene uncertain. This TCR came from a man aged 35 to 55 with primary liver carcinoma and hepatitis B virus infection. The sequenced sample consisted of peripheral blood. Here the CDR3 DNA reads TGTGCCAGAAGATGGTCAGATACGCAGTATTTT. Translation: CARRWSDTQYF.